A single sample is the source of the 13 T cell receptor beta chains below, sequenced in a study of shared clonotypes between healthy human individuals. Assay: immunoSEQ multiplex PCR; the TCRdb copy retains only in-frame clones and omits some. Here the sample spans 190,000 or so clones, over 50% being singletons. What was sequenced was memory CD4+ T cells sorted from blood. Subset specified: CD45RA-negative fraction. The receptor set was obtained from a man aged 25 to 40 in good health.

The gene calls are TRBV29-1 and TRBJ2-5, with 9 bases lining up with TRBD2. Germline values: CDR1 SQVTM, CDR2 ANQGSEA. Losses at the gene ends were 8 bases for V and 1 base for J; bases not matched to a gene: 17. This CDR3 region has 17 residues. Written as DNA, the CDR3 is TGCAGCTGCCCGGGACTAGCTTTTACCCCCTTCCAAGAGACCCAGTACTTC. Its translation: CSCPGLAFTPFQETQYF.

The V gene is TRBV5-5, the J gene TRBJ2-1; D may be TRBD2 (5 bases). V gave up 4 bases and J gave up 5 bases, with 19 bases separating them. CDR1 SGHKS and CDR2 YYEKEE come from the germline V gene (reference sequence). This CDR3 is built from 16 residues. The CDR3 nucleotides read TGTGCCAGCAGCCCAGGACTGAGGAATAGTAACAATGAGCAGTTCTTC. As protein: CASSPGLRNSNNEQFF.

This clone was recorded a few times. The sample contains more than one DNA sequence encoding this CDR3. The V call is TRBV7-8, the J call TRBJ1-5; D ambiguous. V dropped 1 base and J dropped 4 bases, with 11 bases sitting between them. Germline values: CDR1 SGHVS, CDR2 FQNEAQ. This CDR3 has 15 residues. In DNA form, the CDR3 reads TGTGCCAGCAGCTTAGTTGGAGGAGGAAATCAGCCCCAGCATTTT. It codes for CASSLVGGGNQPQHF.

The CDR3 DNA is TGTGCCAGCAGCAAGCGTATCCGGGCTAGCGAGTACAAAAGCTCCTACGAGCAGTACTTC. Its protein is CASSKRIRASEYKSSYEQYF. V usage is TRBV21-1 and J usage is TRBJ2-7; whether TRBD2, the table's D call, matches the DNA was not checked. TRBV21-1 is shown as a pseudogene. The CDR3 is 20 amino acids.

The rearrangement joins TRBV29-1 to TRBJ2-5, with 11 bases that match TRBD1. V shed 3 bases, J shed 5 bases, and the junction held 5 bases outside the gene matches. Germline lookup yields CDR1 SQVTM and CDR2 ANQGSEA. CDR3 size: 14 residues. This chain's CDR3 is CSVDWTGGRETQYF. CDR3 DNA: TGCAGCGTTGATTGGACAGGGGGCAGGGAGACCCAGTACTTC.

This clone was recorded only once. This rearrangement joins TRBV27 to TRBJ2-3; TRBD1 might be the D (6 bases). Germline CDR1 and CDR2: MNHEY and SMNVEV (reference sequence). V shed 6 bases and J shed 2 bases, with 12 bases lying between them. The CDR3 loop spans 14 amino acids. The CDR3 DNA sequence: TGTGCCAGCAGACGACAGGAGGCCACAGATACGCAGTATTTT. It specifies CASRRQEATDTQYF.

There are many counts of this clone. The rearrangement links TRBV4-2 to TRBJ2-3; 9 bases agree with TRBD1. The CDR3 has 15 amino acids. V dropped 2 bases and J dropped 2; count of bases not matched to a gene: 2. Per germline, CDR1 LGHNA and CDR2 YNFKEQ. The DNA for the CDR3 is TGTGCCAGCAGCCAAACAGGGGGCTACACAGATACGCAGTATTTT. Translation: CASSQTGGYTDTQYF.

The CDR3: CASSPRIRTGELFF. Here the CDR3 DNA reads TGTGCCAGTAGTCCCCGTATACGGACCGGGGAGCTGTTTTTT. The rearrangement uses TRBV19 and TRBJ2-2, with D unclear. The CDR3 runs to 14 residues. CDR1 and CDR2 from the germline V gene are LNHDA and SQIVND (reference sequence). V was trimmed by 5 bases and J by 5 bases, leaving 12 bases between them.

This clone has more than one count but fewer than ten. J is TRBJ2-4 and V is TRBV5-1; 8 nucleotides match TRBD1. The CDR3 is 17 amino acids. Germline CDR1 and CDR2: SGHRS and YFSETQ. Germline trimming cut 0 bases from V and 1 base from J; bases unmatched to any gene: 6. The CDR3 loop reads CASSLGHRQGAKNIQYF. For the CDR3, the DNA is TGCGCCAGCAGCTTGGGGCATCGACAGGGGGCCAAAAACATTCAGTACTTC.

The chain links TRBV14 to TRBJ2-7; tentatively, D is TRBD2 (5 bases). Per germline, CDR1 SGHDN and CDR2 FVKESK. This CDR3 is built from 13 residues. Trimming shortened V by 3 bases and J by 6 bases, and 12 bases separated the two germline ends. The CDR3 DNA follows: TGTGCCAGCAGCCATCCCGGGGTTGTCGAGCAGTACTTC. It is translated as CASSHPGVVEQYF.

The chain is built from TRBV18 and TRBJ2-7, with a possible D match to TRBD1 (6 bases). This CDR3 is built from 14 residues. Germline V gene sequence: CDR1 KGHSH, CDR2 LQKENI. The V and J ends lost 3 bases and 6 bases respectively, with 15 bases between them. The CDR3 DNA reads as TGTGCCAGCTCACCCGGTTTGACAGGATCCGAGCAGTACTTC. Its protein is CASSPGLTGSEQYF.

The chain combines TRBV10-2 with TRBJ1-2; D is undetermined. Germline values: CDR1 WSHSY, CDR2 SAAADI. The CDR3 totals 12 residues. Deletions cut 0 bases from V and 4 bases from J, with 3 bases between. The DNA for the CDR3 is TGCGCCAGCAGTGAGTCGGCCTATGGCTACACCTTC. This translates into CASSESAYGYTF.

This clone showed up just a few times. V and J are TRBV6-8 and TRBJ2-7, with 7 bases aligning to TRBD2. This CDR3 comprises 13 residues. Germline V gives CDR1 MNHGY, CDR2 SAAAGT. V lost 10 bases to trimming and J lost 0 bases; unmatched junction nucleotides: 6. The CDR3 here is CATELAYSYEQYF. CDR3 nucleotides: TGTGCCACCGAACTAGCGTACTCCTACGAGCAGTACTTC.